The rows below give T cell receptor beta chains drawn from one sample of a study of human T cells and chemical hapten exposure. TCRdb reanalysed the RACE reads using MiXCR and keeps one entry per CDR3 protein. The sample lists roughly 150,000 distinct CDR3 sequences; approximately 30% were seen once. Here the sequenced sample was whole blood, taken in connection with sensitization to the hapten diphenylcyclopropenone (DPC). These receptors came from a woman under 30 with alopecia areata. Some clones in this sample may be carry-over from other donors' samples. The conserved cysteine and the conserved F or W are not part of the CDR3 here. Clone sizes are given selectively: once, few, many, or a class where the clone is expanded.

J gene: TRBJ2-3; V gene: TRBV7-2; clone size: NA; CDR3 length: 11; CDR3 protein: ASSTGPTDTQY
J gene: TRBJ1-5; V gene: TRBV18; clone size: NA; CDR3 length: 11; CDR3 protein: ASSPGSLGPQH
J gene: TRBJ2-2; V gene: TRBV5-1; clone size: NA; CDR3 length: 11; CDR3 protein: ASSLWNTGELF
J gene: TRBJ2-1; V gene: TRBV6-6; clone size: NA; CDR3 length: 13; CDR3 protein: ASSYHGGGVNEQF
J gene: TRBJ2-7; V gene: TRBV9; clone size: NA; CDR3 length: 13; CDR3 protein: AGSVEDSGTYEQY
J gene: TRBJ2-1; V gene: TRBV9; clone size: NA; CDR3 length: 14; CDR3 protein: ASSVGVAGAYNEQF
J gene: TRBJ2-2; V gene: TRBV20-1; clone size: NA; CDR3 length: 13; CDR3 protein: SARTGHPATGELF
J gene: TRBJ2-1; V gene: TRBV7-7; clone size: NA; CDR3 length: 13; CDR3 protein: ASSLGAGSGNEQF
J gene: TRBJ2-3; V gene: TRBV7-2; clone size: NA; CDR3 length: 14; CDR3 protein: ASSLVGPSMADTQY
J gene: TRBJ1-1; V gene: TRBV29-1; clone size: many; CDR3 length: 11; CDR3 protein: SVITGIYTEAF
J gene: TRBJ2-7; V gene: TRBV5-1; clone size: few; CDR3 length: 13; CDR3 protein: ASSLEGAGSYEQY
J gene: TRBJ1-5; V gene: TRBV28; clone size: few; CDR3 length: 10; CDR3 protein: ASKLGNQPQH
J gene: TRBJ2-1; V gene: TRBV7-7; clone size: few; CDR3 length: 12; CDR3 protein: ASSETGTGGEQF
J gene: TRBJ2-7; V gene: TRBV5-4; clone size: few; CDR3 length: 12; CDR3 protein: ASSRERETYEQY
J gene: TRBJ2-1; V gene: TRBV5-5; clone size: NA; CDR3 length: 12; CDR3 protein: ASSLHGGNNEQF
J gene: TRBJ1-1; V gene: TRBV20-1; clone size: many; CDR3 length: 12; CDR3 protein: SASSQEKNTEAF
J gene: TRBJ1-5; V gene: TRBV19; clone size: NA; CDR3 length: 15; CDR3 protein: ASTYLGGHPSNQPQH
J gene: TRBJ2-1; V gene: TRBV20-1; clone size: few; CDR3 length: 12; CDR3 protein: SATTSVSYNEQF
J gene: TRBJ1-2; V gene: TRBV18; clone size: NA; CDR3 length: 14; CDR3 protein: ASSPLPGQGAYGYT
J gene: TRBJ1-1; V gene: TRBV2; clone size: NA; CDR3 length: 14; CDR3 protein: ASRDTGIFKNTEAF
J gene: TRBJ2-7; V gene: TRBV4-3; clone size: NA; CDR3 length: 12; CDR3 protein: ASSQVRASYEQY
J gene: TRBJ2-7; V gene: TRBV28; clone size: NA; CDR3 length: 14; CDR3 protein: ASSPPRTRWAYEQY
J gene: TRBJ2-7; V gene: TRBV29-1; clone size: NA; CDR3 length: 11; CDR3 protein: SVPSGRVEEQY
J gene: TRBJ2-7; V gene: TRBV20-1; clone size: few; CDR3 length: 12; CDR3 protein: SARVSWGGKGQY
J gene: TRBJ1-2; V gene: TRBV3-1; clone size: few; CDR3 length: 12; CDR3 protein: ASSQVAGSYGYT
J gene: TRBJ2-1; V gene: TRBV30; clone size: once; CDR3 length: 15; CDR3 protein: AWIRLAGSQSYNEQF
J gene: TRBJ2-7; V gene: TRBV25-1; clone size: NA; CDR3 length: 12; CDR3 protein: ASSEGLSSYEQY
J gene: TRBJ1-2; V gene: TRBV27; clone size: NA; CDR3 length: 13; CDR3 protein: ASSMSGGRINGYT
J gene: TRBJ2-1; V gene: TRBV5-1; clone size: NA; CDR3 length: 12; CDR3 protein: ASSLSSVYNEQS
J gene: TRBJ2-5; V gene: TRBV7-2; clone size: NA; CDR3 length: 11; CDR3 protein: ASSRTFQETQY
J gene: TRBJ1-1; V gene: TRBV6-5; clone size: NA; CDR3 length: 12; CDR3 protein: TSTKGTGGTEAF
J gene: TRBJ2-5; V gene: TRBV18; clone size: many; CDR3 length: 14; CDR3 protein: ASSPRASGLQETQY
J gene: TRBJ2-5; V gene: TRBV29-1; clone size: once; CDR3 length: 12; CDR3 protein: SVEPPGIRKTQY
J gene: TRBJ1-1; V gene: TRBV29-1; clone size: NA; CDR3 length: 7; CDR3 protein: SVVPEAF
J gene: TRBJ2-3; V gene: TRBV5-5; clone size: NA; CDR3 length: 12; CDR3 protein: ASSGVFSTDTQY
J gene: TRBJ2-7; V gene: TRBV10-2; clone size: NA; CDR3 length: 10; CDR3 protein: AIATGTAEQY
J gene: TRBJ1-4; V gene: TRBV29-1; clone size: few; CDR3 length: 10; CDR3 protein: SGVQVNEKLF
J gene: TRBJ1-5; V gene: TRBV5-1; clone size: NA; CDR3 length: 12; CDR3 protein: ASRGTPGDQPQH
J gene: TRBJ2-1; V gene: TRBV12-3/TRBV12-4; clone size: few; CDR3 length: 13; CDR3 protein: ASSFPGGVYNEQF
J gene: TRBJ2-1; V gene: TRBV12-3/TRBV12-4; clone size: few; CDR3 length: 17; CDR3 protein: ASSPRDRGRLAGHNEQF
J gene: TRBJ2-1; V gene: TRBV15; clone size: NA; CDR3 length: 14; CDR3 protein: ATSRGVAGGNNEQF
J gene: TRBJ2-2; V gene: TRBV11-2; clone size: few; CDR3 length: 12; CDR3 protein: ASSLDRQVGELF
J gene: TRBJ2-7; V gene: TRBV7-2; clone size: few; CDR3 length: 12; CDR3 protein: ASSPDGNSYEQY
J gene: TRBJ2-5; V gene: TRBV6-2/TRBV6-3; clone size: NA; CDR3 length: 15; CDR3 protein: ASSYTGPSGGGETQY
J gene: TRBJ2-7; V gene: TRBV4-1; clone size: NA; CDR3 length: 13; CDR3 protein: ASSRTGTGSYEQY
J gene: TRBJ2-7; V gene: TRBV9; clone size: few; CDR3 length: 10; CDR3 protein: ASSRNGNEQY
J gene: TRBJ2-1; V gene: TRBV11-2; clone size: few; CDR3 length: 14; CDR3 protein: ASSLPPLAGRDEQF
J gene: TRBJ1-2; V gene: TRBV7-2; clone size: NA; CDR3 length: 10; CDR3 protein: ASSFSSFGYT
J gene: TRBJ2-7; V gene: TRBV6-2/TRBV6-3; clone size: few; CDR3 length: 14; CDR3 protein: ASSYSIGESSYEQY
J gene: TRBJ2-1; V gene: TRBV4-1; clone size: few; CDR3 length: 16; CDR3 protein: ASSQDPQGAGGHHEQF